The 27 T cell receptor beta chains listed next were all sequenced from one sample in a study of blood T cell repertoires in COVID-19 (dated by TCRdb to 2018 to 2021). Library preparation was by the immunoSEQ multiplex PCR assay. The clones in this table, taken by TCRdb from immuneACCESS, are in-frame only. Not every clone is retained; where verified, under half of the shortfall comes from an unresolved V gene, and the cause of the rest is unknown. The sample table lists fewer than 400,000 clones, approximately 91% of them with a count of one. Of the sample, about 5.2% falls within the top ten clones. Sequenced material: PBMCs or T cells enriched from blood (not recorded which). The receptor source for this set is a man in his sixties who had recovered from COVID-19.

In its sample, this clone was seen once. The chain carries TRBV5-6 and TRBJ2-1; TRBD2 aligns across 7 bases. V was pared by 4 bases and J by 4 bases, with 20 bases of the junction left unmatched. The CDR3 is 19 amino acids. Per the germline V gene, CDR1 is SGHDT and CDR2 is YYEEEE. The CDR3 DNA reads TGTGCCAGCAGCCCTCCCGGGGGGAGACTGGGACTTGGGTACAATGAGCAGTTCTTC. It is translated as CASSPPGGRLGLGYNEQFF.

The V call is TRBV7-3, the J call TRBJ1-2; 10 bases line up with TRBD1. The CDR3 runs to 15 residues. Germline V lookup: CDR1 SGHTA, CDR2 FQGTGA. V lost 2 bases and J lost 5; bases outside the gene matches: 5. The CDR3 here is CASSLSGTGAYGYTF. In nucleotides, the CDR3 is TGTGCCAGCAGCTTATCCGGGACAGGGGCTTATGGCTACACCTTC.

This clone was found once. The V call is TRBV7-9, the J call TRBJ1-1, with a possible D match to TRBD1 (6 bases). V gave up 0 bases and J gave up 5 bases, with 13 bases separating them. Germline lookup yields CDR1 SEHNR and CDR2 FQNEAQ (reference sequence). CDR3 size: 15 residues. The CDR3 DNA sequence: TGTGCCAGCAGCTTAGCTTCAGGGGCAGGGACTGAAGCTTTCTTT. This translates into CASSLASGAGTEAFF.

The V gene is TRBV29-1, the J gene TRBJ1-5; possibly TRBD1 for D (5 bases). The CDR3 consists of 15 residues. The germline V and J ends were trimmed by 3 bases and 3 bases, with 15 bases remaining between them. Germline V gene data show CDR1 as SQVTM and CDR2 as ANQGSEA. CDR3 sequence (DNA): TGCAGCGTTGATTCGGGGGACGGCTCCAATCAGCCCCAGCATTTT. The encoded protein is CSVDSGDGSNQPQHF.

This clone has just one count. J is TRBJ1-2 and V is TRBV28, with D unclear. The CDR3 consists of 13 residues. The germline gives CDR1 MDHEN, CDR2 SYDVKM. V lost 4 bases and J 9 bases, leaving 15 bases between the germline ends. The chain's CDR3 is CASSSLIDGSYTF. The DNA for the CDR3 is TGTGCCAGCAGTTCCCTGATAGACGGGAGCTACACCTTC.

With regard to this clone: At one end, the junction sequence differs from germline, possibly due to a read error. This chain uses TRBV5-6 with TRBJ1-4; D is unclear. Germline CDR1 is SGHDT and CDR2 is YYEEEE. CDR3 length: 15 amino acids. The CDR3 sequence: CASSLVGKLNEKLFF. CDR3 in DNA: TGTGCCAGCAGCTTGGTGGGCAAACTTAATGAAAAGCTGTTTTTT.

The chain couples TRBV19 to TRBJ1-5; 10 bases fit TRBD1. Germline V gene data show CDR1 as LNHDA and CDR2 as SQIVND (reference sequence). This CDR3 has 17 residues. J was trimmed by 7 bases and V by 4 bases; bases with no gene match: 13. For the CDR3, the DNA is TGTGCCAGTAGTACTAGGACAGGGGGTAAGTGGAACCAGCCCCAGCATTTT. Translated: CASSTRTGGKWNQPQHF.

This rearrangement joins TRBV15 to TRBJ1-4, with TRBD1 matching 7 bases. Unmatched junction bases numbered 4, after V lost 5 bases and J lost 1 base. This CDR3 has 15 residues. The germline V gene has CDR1 LNHNV and CDR2 YYDKDF (reference sequence). This CDR3 reads CATSVNRGTNEKLFF. The CDR3 bases are TGTGCCACCAGCGTAAACAGGGGAACTAATGAAAAACTGTTTTTT. Variable domain in full (rest from reference TRBV15 and TRBJ1-4): DAMVIQNPRYQVTQFGKPVTLSCSQTLNHNVMYWYQQKSSQAPKLLFHYYDKDFNNEADTPDNFQSRRPNTSFCFLDIRSPGLGDTAMYLCATSVNRGTNEKLFFGSGTQLSVL.

The J gene is TRBJ2-5, the V gene TRBV6-5, with a weak D call TRBD2 (6 bases). The CDR3 is 15 residues long. V lost 2 bases and J 1 base, leaving 11 bases between the germline ends. Per germline, CDR1 MNHEY and CDR2 SVGAGI. The chain's CDR3 is CASSYGGASQETQYF. The DNA of the CDR3 is TGTGCCAGCAGTTACGGCGGGGCTAGCCAAGAGACCCAGTACTTC.

This clone was counted between two and nine times. The chain combines TRBV4-2 with TRBJ2-7; TRBD2 matches 8 bases. V was clipped by 4 bases and J by 4 bases; unmatched bases: 6. Germline lookup yields CDR1 LGHNA and CDR2 YNFKEQ. This CDR3 has 14 residues. CDR3 in amino acids: CASSPGGMGYEQYF. The CDR3 bases are TGTGCCAGCAGCCCGGGAGGGATGGGGTACGAGCAGTACTTC.

This clone showed up just a few times. The chain employs TRBV5-1 and TRBJ1-4, with TRBD1 matching over 7 bases. Germline CDR1 and CDR2: SGHRS and YFSETQ. There are 15 residues in the CDR3. V lost 0 bases to trimming and J lost 7 bases; unmatched junction nucleotides: 6. This CDR3 is CASSLDRGVGEKLFF. For the CDR3, the DNA is TGCGCCAGCAGCTTGGACAGGGGCGTTGGTGAAAAACTGTTTTTT.

This chain joins TRBV28 and TRBJ2-7, with 7 bases lining up with TRBD2. CDR3 length: 15 residues. CDR1 is MDHEN, CDR2 SYDVKM, per germline. V dropped 2 bases and J dropped 1; count of bases not matched to a gene: 5. The CDR3 DNA follows: TGTGCCAGCAGTTTAGCGGGGAGGGGTTCCTACGAGCAGTACTTC. It translates to CASSLAGRGSYEQYF.

The rearrangement joins TRBV6-5 to TRBJ2-2; D is ambiguous. V gave up 0 bases and J gave up 6 bases, with 14 bases separating them. Per germline, CDR1 MNHEY and CDR2 SVGAGI. The CDR3 totals 16 residues. CDR3 in DNA: TGTGCCAGCAGTTACTCGATGGCGGAGTTTGCCGGGGAGCTGTTTTTT. Its protein product is CASSYSMAEFAGELFF.

This chain joins TRBV7-9 and TRBJ1-1; TRBD1 agrees at 10 bases. Trimming cost V 10 bases and J 2 bases; bases outside gene matches: 7. The CDR3 length is 14 residues. Germline V gene sequence: CDR1 SEHNR, CDR2 FQNEAQ (reference sequence). CDR3 sequence reads: CAIHGQGVNTEAFF. The CDR3 DNA is TGTGCCATCCATGGACAGGGGGTTAACACTGAAGCTTTCTTT. The variable domain in full, completed from reference TRBV7-9 and TRBJ1-1, reads DTGVSQNPRHKITKRGQNVTFRCDPISEHNRLYWYRQTLGQGPEFLTYFQNEAQLEKSRLLSDRFSAERPKGSFSTLEIQRTEQGDSAMYLCAIHGQGVNTEAFFGQGTRLTVV.

This clone was detected once. The same CDR3 also results from other DNA sequences found in this sample. The rearrangement links TRBV7-3 to TRBJ2-2, with D hard to call. CDR1 is SGHTA and CDR2 is FQGTGA in the germline V gene. Between the trimmed V and J ends, which lost 1 base and 1 base, there was a span of 7 bases. This CDR3 has 15 amino acids. CDR3 nucleotides: TGTGCCAGCAGCTTAAACGGGTTGAACACCGGGGAGCTGTTTTTT. Protein sequence: CASSLNGLNTGELFF.

The gene calls are TRBV25-1 and TRBJ2-2, with 7 bases fitting TRBD1. The ends lost 3 bases at V and 5 bases at J; junction bases unmatched: 9. Germline values: CDR1 MGHDK, CDR2 SYGVNS. The CDR3 is made up of 16 amino acids. The CDR3 nucleotides are TGTGCCAGCAGTGATCTTAGACAGGGTGCAACCGGGGAGCTGTTTTTT. Protein: CASSDLRQGATGELFF.

Concerning this clone itself: The identical CDR3 is also encoded by other nucleotide sequences in the sample. The V call is TRBV5-1, the J call TRBJ2-3; 8 bases align to TRBD2. J lost 0 bases, V lost 4 bases, and 7 bases had no gene match. The CDR3 is made up of 16 amino acids. Germline lookup yields CDR1 SGHRS and CDR2 YFSETQ. This chain's CDR3 is CASSLGVAGSTDTQYF. CDR3 in DNA: TGCGCCAGCAGCCTCGGGGTAGCGGGGAGCACAGATACGCAGTATTTT.

The table lists this clone with a count of one. This chain uses TRBV18 with TRBJ1-4; D remains unclear. Germline lookup yields CDR1 KGHSH and CDR2 LQKENI. The CDR3 contains 16 residues. V was cut by 4 bases and J by 8 bases, with 20 bases left in between. The CDR3 loop reads CASSLGQVATGEKLFF. CDR3 sequence (DNA): TGTGCCAGCTCACTCGGGCAGGTGGCGACGGGGGAAAAACTGTTTTTT.

The gene calls are TRBV10-3 and TRBJ2-7; 14 bases are a match to TRBD2. Trimming at V came to 6 bases and at J to 5 bases, leaving 15 bases not matched to a gene. Germline CDR1 ENHRY, CDR2 SYGVKD. The CDR3 consists of 18 residues. The CDR3 DNA is TGTGCCATCAGATTAAGGGGGCTGGGGACTAGCGGGAGCGACGAGCAGTACTTC. Its translation is CAIRLRGLGTSGSDEQYF.

The rearrangement uses TRBV5-1 and TRBJ1-6, with 7 bases that match TRBD1. CDR1 and CDR2 from the germline V gene are SGHRS and YFSETQ. Germline trimming cut 3 bases from V and 4 bases from J; bases unmatched to any gene: 7. This CDR3 comprises 16 residues. The CDR3: CASSSGTAEYNSPLHF. CDR3 bases: TGCGCCAGCAGCTCAGGGACAGCAGAGTATAATTCACCCCTCCACTTT.

CDR3 nucleotide sequence: TGTGCCAGCAGCGCGCGGGGTGCGAACACCGGGGAGCTGTTTTTT. This encodes CASSARGANTGELFF. The V gene is TRBV9, the J gene TRBJ2-2, with D perhaps matching TRBD2 (6 bases). The CDR3 extends over 15 amino acids. CDR1 SGDLS and CDR2 YYNGEE come from the germline V gene. Trimming took 3 bases from V and 0 from J, leaving 9 bases between them.

The chain uses TRBV5-4 and TRBJ1-6; 8 bases map to TRBD1. Germline loops: CDR1 SGHNT, CDR2 YYREEE (reference sequence). Trimming cost V 4 bases and J 5 bases; bases outside gene matches: 8. The CDR3 runs to 16 residues. The chain's CDR3 is CASSGGQGGHNSPLHF. DNA of the CDR3: TGTGCCAGCAGCGGAGGACAGGGAGGCCATAATTCACCCCTCCACTTT.

The V and J genes are TRBV6-4 and TRBJ1-4; D unclear. This CDR3 has 14 residues. The germline V and J ends were trimmed by 6 bases and 6 bases, with 14 bases remaining between them. Germline-derived CDR1 and CDR2 are MRHNA and SNTAGT. The CDR3 bases are TGTGCCAGCAGGAGCCCCCGTGAGGATGAAAAACTGTTTTTT. Amino acid sequence: CASRSPREDEKLFF.

This clone was counted only a few times. The chain has TRBV28 and TRBJ2-2; maybe TRBD1 (6 bases). Germline V gene lookup returns CDR1 MDHEN and CDR2 SYDVKM. V dropped 6 bases and J dropped 3 bases, with 14 bases sitting between them. CDR3 length equals 15 residues. CDR3: CASRSPGTHTGELFF. For the CDR3, the DNA is TGTGCCAGCAGGTCCCCAGGGACACACACCGGGGAGCTGTTTTTT. The full variable domain, its missing parts supplied by reference TRBV28 and TRBJ2-2, is DVKVTQSSRYLVKRTGEKVFLECVQDMDHENMFWYRQDPGLGLRLIYFSYDVKMKEKGDIPEGYSVSREKKERFSLILESASTNQTSMYLCASRSPGTHTGELFFGEGSRLTVL.

The chain couples TRBV19 to TRBJ2-1, with TRBD2 matching over 10 bases. The V gene end was trimmed by 3 bases and the J gene end by 9 bases; junction bases not matched to a gene: 2. Germline V gene sequence: CDR1 LNHDA, CDR2 SQIVND (reference sequence). This CDR3 has 13 residues. This chain's CDR3 is CASSILAGVEQFF. CDR3 nucleotide sequence: TGTGCCAGTAGTATTCTAGCGGGAGTTGAGCAGTTCTTC. The full variable domain, in which reference TRBV19 and TRBJ2-1 provide the parts outside the CDR3, is DGGITQSPKYLFRKEGQNVTLSCEQNLNHDAMYWYRQDPGQGLRLIYYSQIVNDFQKGDIAEGYSVSREKKESFPLTVTSAQKNPTAFYLCASSILAGVEQFFGPGTRLTVL.

V usage is TRBV6-2 or TRBV6-3 and J usage is TRBJ2-7; 7 bases map to TRBD2. Looked up from germline, CDR1 is MNHEY and CDR2 is SVGEGT. V was pared by 0 bases and J by 0 bases, with 2 bases of the junction left unmatched. The CDR3 is 15 residues long. This CDR3 reads CASSYSGGSSYEQYF. The CDR3 DNA reads as TGTGCCAGCAGTTACTCGGGAGGGAGCTCCTACGAGCAGTACTTC.

The chain combines TRBV4-3 with TRBJ2-7; D is possibly TRBD1 (6 bases). Germline CDR1 LGHNA, CDR2 YSLEER. Trimming shortened V by 0 bases and J by 4 bases, and 16 bases separated the two germline ends. There are 16 residues in the CDR3. As DNA, the CDR3 is TGCGCCAGCAGCCAAGATTTGGGGGCTGTTGTGTACGAGCAGTACTTC. Translation gives CASSQDLGAVVYEQYF.